Listed here is a single T cell receptor (beta chain). Its antigen is undetermined. These data are taken from a study of T-cell memory formation after mild COVID-19. Whole-study results and caveats: Several responding clones turned up in pre-infection memory, indicating that cross-reactive memory may have taken part.

MiXCR, applied by TCRdb to the 5' RACE reads, yields one record per CDR3 protein. The sample shows approximately 200,000 distinct CDR3 sequences, approximately 16% of them seen only once. J was trimmed by 2 bases and V by 5 bases; bases with no gene match: 9. Germline V gene data show CDR1 as MNHEY and CDR2 as SMNVEV (reference sequence). The CDR3 totals 19 residues. This receptor was identified in an adult woman who had mild COVID-19 (a few samples of this study predate the infection). Cell type and time point are not known. The chain is built from TRBV27 and TRBJ2-2, with 15 bases aligning to TRBD2. Sequencing used PBMCs or a T cell subset sorted from them (not recorded which). The CDR3 bases are TGTGCCAGCAGTCCCCACGGACTAGCGGGAGGGCCAAACACCGGGGAGCTGTTTTTT. It encodes CASSPHGLAGGPNTGELFF.